Sequencing of this T cell receptor beta chain was carried out in a study of spatial heterogeneity in lung cancer. The study, taken as a whole, reports: Tumor mutation count correlated with how many alpha and beta TCRs expanded intratumorally.

Germline V CDR1 and CDR2: SNHLY, FYNNEI. Trimming left V 1 base short and J 9 bases short, with 10 bases between. The CDR3 has 13 amino acids. Each CDR3 protein is one row after TCRdb ran MiXCR on the 5' RACE reads. The table includes about 12,000 distinct CDR3 sequences, 4% to 6% detected once. Regarding time point: sample taken at primary tumor resection. Untreated early-stage non-small cell lung cancer patients, roughly 75 in total, were the donors. This clonotype was found many times. What it binds is unknown. Here the sequenced sample was lung tumor tissue, taken at surgery. The receptor was isolated from a male donor with early-stage non-small cell lung cancer. The V gene is TRBV2, the J gene TRBJ2-1, with D unclear. The CDR3 coding sequence is TGTGCCAGCAGTGAAGTTTGGGGTAGTGAGCAGTTCTTC. Amino acid sequence: CASSEVWGSEQFF.